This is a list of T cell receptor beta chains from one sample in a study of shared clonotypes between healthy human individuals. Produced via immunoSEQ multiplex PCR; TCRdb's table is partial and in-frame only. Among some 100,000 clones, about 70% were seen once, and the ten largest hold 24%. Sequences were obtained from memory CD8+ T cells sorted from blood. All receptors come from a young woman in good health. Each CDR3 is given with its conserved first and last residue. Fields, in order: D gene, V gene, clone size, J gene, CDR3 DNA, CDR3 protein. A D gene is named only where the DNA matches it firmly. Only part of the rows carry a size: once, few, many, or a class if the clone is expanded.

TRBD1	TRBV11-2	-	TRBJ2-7	TGTGCCAGCAGCTTAGCCATACAGGGGAGTTCCTACGAGCAGTACTTC	CASSLAIQGSSYEQYF
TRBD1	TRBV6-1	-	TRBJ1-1	TGTGCCAGCATTAAGGACAGGGGGCTTTACACTGAAGCTTTCTTT	CASIKDRGLYTEAFF
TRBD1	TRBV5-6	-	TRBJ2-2	TGTGCCAGCAGCTTGCTCTCCAGGACAGGGAGGACCGGGGAGCTGTTTTTT	CASSLLSRTGRTGELFF
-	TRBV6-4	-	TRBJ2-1	TGTGCCAGCAGTGACTTGGACAACTCCTACAATGAGCAGTTCTTC	CASSDLDNSYNEQFF
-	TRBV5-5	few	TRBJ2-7	TGTGCCAGCAGCTTGGCACGGCCAGGGGTAACCTACGAGCAGTACTTC	CASSLARPGVTYEQYF
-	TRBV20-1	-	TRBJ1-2	TGCAGTGCCCAGGGGCTCGGTGGCTACACCTTC	CSAQGLGGYTF
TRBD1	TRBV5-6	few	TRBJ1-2	TGTGCCAGCAGGCGACAGGGCAGCTATGGCTACACCTTC	CASRRQGSYGYTF
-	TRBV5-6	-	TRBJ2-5	TGTGCCAGCAGCTGGTGGGAGGCTAGGAGGTTCCAAGAGACCCAGTACTTC	CASSWWEARRFQETQYF
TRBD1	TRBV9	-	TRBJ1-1	TGTGCCAGCAGCTTGCGGCGGGACAGTGAGTCCACTGAAGCTTTCTTT	CASSLRRDSESTEAFF
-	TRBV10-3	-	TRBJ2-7	TGTGCCATCAGTGAGAGCTGGCACCCCCGGGACGAGCAGTACTTC	CAISESWHPRDEQYF
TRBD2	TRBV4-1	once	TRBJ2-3	TGCGCCAGCAGCCAAGATTGGGTGAGGGGTACTAGCGGGAATCTAGATACGCAGTATTTT	CASSQDWVRGTSGNLDTQYF
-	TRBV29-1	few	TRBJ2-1	TGCAGCGCCGTCAGGCAGGGTCGGGACAATGAGCAGTTCTTC	CSAVRQGRDNEQFF
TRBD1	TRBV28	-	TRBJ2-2	TGTGCCAGCAGTCCCGGGACAGAAGGCACCGGGGAGCTGTTTTTT	CASSPGTEGTGELFF
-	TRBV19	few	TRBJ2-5	TGTGCCAGTAGTGGGTGGAGTCCCGAGACCCAGTACTTC	CASSGWSPETQYF
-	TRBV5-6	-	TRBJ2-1	TGTGCCAGCAGCTTGGGGGAAGTGAGTCCCTACAATGAGCAGTTCTTC	CASSLGEVSPYNEQFF
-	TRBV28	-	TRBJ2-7	TGTGCCACCCGAACCGCCGATCTATTTGAGTCAGGGGATAGCGAGCAGTACTTC	CATRTADLFESGDSEQYF
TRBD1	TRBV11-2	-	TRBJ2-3	TGTGCCAGCAGCTCCTCCTTCTGGTGGGACAGGGGTCGCTCAGATACGCAGTATTTT	CASSSSFWWDRGRSDTQYF
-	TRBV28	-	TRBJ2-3	TGTGCCAGCAGTCACCCGGCTGGGCCAGATACGCAGTATTTT	CASSHPAGPDTQYF
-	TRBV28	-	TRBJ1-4	TGTGCCAGCAGTTCACTCCTTCTACAGACCCAGAGATCAACTAATGAAAAACTGTTTTTT	CASSSLLLQTQRSTNEKLFF
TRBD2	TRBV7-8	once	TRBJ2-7	TGTGCCAGCAGTGAAGAAGCGGGAGGGTCCTACGAGCAGTACTTC	CASSEEAGGSYEQYF
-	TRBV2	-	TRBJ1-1	TGTGCCAGCAGTGAACGCAACACTGAAGCTTTCTTT	CASSERNTEAFF
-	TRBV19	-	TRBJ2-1	TGTGCCAGTAGTATAGGACTAACGTACGAGCAGTTCTTC	CASSIGLTYEQFF
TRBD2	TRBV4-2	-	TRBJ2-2	TGTGCCAGCAGCCAAGATGGACTAGCGGCTTACACCGGGGAGCTGTTTTTT	CASSQDGLAAYTGELFF
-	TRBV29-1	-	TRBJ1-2	TGCAGCGTTGGGGCAGCGAACGGCTACACCTTC	CSVGAANGYTF
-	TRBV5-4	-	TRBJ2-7	TGTGCCAGCAGCCAAGGCGGTTCCCGCTCCTACGAGCAGTACTTC	CASSQGGSRSYEQYF
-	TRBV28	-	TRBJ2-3	TGTGCCAGCAGCCCCAGGGTCGGATCTAGCACAGATACGCAGTATTTT	CASSPRVGSSTDTQYF
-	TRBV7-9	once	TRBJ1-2	TGTGCCAGCAGCTTAGCGCTTTTTGAGCCTAACTATGGCTACACCTTC	CASSLALFEPNYGYTF
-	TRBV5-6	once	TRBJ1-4	TGTGCCAGCAGCTTGGAGCCGGGGTCAAAACTGTTTTTT	CASSLEPGSKLFF
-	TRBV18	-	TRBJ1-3	TGTGCCAGCTCCGGTCTGGGGGAGCCTGGAAACACCATATATTTT	CASSGLGEPGNTIYF
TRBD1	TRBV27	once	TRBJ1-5	TGTGCCAGCAGTCCCGGGACAGGTTACAATCAGCCCCAGCATTTT	CASSPGTGYNQPQHF
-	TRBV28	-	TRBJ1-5	TGTGCCAGCAGTTTTGAAGGGTACAATCAGCCCCAGCATTTT	CASSFEGYNQPQHF
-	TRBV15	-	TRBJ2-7	TGTGCCACCAGCAGAGATGACCAGGCGAGCTCCTACGAGCAGTACTTC	CATSRDDQASSYEQYF
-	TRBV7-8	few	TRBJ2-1	TGTGCCAGCAGCTTAGCTGGTACTTCACGACCGAGCAATGAGCAGTTCTTC	CASSLAGTSRPSNEQFF
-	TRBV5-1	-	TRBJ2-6	TGCGCCAGCAGCTTGAAGTTTACAGGAGCCTCTGGGGCCAACGTCCTGACTTTC	CASSLKFTGASGANVLTF
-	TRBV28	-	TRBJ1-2	TGTGCCAGCAGTTTAAGCCAGGGAGGGGGCTACACCTTC	CASSLSQGGGYTF
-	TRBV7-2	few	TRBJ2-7	TGTGCCAGCAGCTTAGGGATAGCCTACGAGCAGTACTTC	CASSLGIAYEQYF
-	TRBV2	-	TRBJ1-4	TGTGCCAGCAGTGGGGTTTCTGAAAAACTGTTTTTT	CASSGVSEKLFF
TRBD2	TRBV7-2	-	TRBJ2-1	TGTGCCAGCAGCTTAGGGCTAGCGGGTAAGGATGAGCAGTTCTTC	CASSLGLAGKDEQFF
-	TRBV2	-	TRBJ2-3	TGTGCCAGCAGTTTCGTAAATATTGCGATCGATACGCAGTATTTT	CASSFVNIAIDTQYF
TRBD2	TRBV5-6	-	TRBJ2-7	TGTGCCAGCAGCCCCTATAGCGGGGCCTCCTACGAGCAGTACTTC	CASSPYSGASYEQYF
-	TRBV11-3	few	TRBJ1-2	TGTGCCAGCAGCTTAGGGAACAGCCAAGGCTACACCTTC	CASSLGNSQGYTF
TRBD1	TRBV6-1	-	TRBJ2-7	TGTGCCAGCAGTGAAGCGACAGGGGGACACTACGAGCAGTACTTC	CASSEATGGHYEQYF
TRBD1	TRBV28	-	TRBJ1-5	TGTGCCAGCAGTCCTACCGGGACAGGGAGCTTTTATAGCAATCAGCCCCAGCATTTT	CASSPTGTGSFYSNQPQHF
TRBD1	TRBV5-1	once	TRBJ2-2	TGCGCCAGCAGCATCGGGACAGACACCGGGGAGCTGTTTTTT	CASSIGTDTGELFF
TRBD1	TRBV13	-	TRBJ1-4	TGTGCCAGCAGCTCCGGGACAGGGAATGAAAAACTGTTTTTT	CASSSGTGNEKLFF
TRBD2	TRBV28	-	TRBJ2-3	TGTGCCAGCAGTAGCCTCCGCGGGGGTGTGGTTTCAGATACGCAGTATTTT	CASSSLRGGVVSDTQYF
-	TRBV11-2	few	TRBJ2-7	TGTGCCAGCAGCTTACGGAGAGCCGACACCTACGAGCAGTACTTC	CASSLRRADTYEQYF
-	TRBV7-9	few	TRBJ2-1	TGTGCCAGCAGTCATTCTACGATAGCTCAATTAGAGCAGTTCTTC	CASSHSTIAQLEQFF
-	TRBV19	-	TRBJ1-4	TGTGCCAGTAGTATGGGGGGGTATAAAGACGGCGAAAAACTGTTTTTT	CASSMGGYKDGEKLFF
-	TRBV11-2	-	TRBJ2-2	TGTGCCAGCAGCTTAGAGTACTGGGCCAATCTGGCCGGGGAGCTGTTTTTT	CASSLEYWANLAGELFF
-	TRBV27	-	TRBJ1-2	TGTGCCAGCAGTTTATCGGGATGGTTAGGCTACACCTTC	CASSLSGWLGYTF